The present entry profiles one T cell receptor beta chain with its context. The CDR3 has 15 amino acids. V shed 1 base and J shed 3 bases, with 11 bases lying between them. Germline assignment: CDR1 SEHNR and CDR2 FQNEAQ (reference sequence). The source of the sample is a study of blood T cell repertoires in COVID-19. Study-level information: T cells, B-cell-depleted T cells, or PBMCs provided the cDNA or gDNA that served as material.

Under the authors' procedure: By means of reference gene primer amplification, nucleated cell counts were estimated. Sequencing used immunoSEQ multiplex PCR; TCRdb keeps in-frame clones, though not all of them. V, J and clone size were drawn from that table, and D and trimming were deduced from the DNA. The sample consists of 200,000 to 300,000 clones, about 83% of them appearing once. The TCR was taken from a man aged 50 to 60 with acute or convalescent COVID-19. Sequenced: peripheral blood. V usage is TRBV7-9 and J usage is TRBJ2-3, with D possibly TRBD1 on 6 matching bases. As DNA, the CDR3 is TGTGCCAGCAGCTTAGTTCAGGGGATGACAGATACGCAGTATTTT. This sequence encodes CASSLVQGMTDTQYF.